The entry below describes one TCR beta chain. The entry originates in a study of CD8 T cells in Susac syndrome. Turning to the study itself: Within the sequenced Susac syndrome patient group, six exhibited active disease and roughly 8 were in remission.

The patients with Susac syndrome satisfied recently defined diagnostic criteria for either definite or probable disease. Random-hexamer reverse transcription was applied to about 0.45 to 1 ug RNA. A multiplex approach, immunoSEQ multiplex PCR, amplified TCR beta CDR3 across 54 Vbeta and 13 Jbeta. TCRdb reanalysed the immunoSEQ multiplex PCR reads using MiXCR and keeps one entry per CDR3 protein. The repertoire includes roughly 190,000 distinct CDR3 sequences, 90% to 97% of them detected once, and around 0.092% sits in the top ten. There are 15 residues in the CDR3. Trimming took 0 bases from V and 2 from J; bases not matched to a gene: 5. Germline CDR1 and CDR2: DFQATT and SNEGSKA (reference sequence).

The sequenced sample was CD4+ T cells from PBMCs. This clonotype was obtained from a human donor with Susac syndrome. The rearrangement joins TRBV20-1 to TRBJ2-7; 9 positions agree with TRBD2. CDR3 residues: CSARDGASGTYEQYF. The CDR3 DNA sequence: TGCAGTGCTAGAGACGGGGCTAGCGGGACCTACGAGCAGTACTTC.